One sample yielded the 25 T cell receptor beta chains listed below, sequenced in a study of blood T cell repertoires in COVID-19. The repertoire was sequenced with immunoSEQ multiplex PCR; TCRdb's copy has only in-frame clones and lacks some. This table holds roughly 81,000 clones, approximately 88% found once. The specimen was peripheral blood. The receptors come from a young man with acute or convalescent COVID-19.

This clone was picked up one time. V is TRBV29-1 and J is TRBJ2-5; 8 bases are a match to TRBD1. V lost 5 bases and J lost 2; bases outside the gene matches: 7. The germline CDR1 and CDR2 sequences are SQVTM and ANQGSEA. The length of the CDR3 is 14 residues. CDR3 DNA: TGCAGCGTTAGGACAGGGAAGCTTCAAGAGACCCAGTACTTC. Translated: CSVRTGKLQETQYF.

This chain connects TRBV27 to TRBJ2-5, with D hard to call. Trimming took off 2 bases at V and 0 bases at J, with 10 bases between the two ends. CDR1 is MNHEY and CDR2 is SMNVEV in the germline V gene (reference sequence). This CDR3 contains 15 residues. The CDR3 loop reads CASSLGTLYQETQYF. CDR3 DNA sequence: TGTGCCAGCAGTTTAGGCACCCTGTACCAAGAGACCCAGTACTTC.

V usage is TRBV6-2 or TRBV6-3 and J usage is TRBJ2-7; 10 bases line up with TRBD2. The length of the CDR3 is 16 residues. The ends lost 3 bases at V and 5 bases at J; junction bases unmatched: 10. Germline CDR1 reads MNHEY; CDR2 reads SVGEGT. The CDR3 nucleotides are TGTGCCAGCAGTTATCTAGCGGGAGCCGTGGCGGACGAGCAGTACTTC. Its translation: CASSYLAGAVADEQYF.

V usage is TRBV5-4 and J usage is TRBJ2-1; D call uncertain. Looked up from germline, CDR1 is SGHNT and CDR2 is YYREEE (reference sequence). V was cut by 3 bases and J by 3 bases, with 13 bases left in between. This CDR3 region has 15 residues. The CDR3 here is CASSSRLENYNEQFF. The DNA of the CDR3 is TGTGCCAGCAGCTCCCGGCTAGAGAACTACAATGAGCAGTTCTTC.

This clone was detected only a few times. Written as DNA, the CDR3 is TGTGCCAGCAGTCAACAGATAAATCAGCCCCAGCATTTT. Residues: CASSQQINQPQHF. The chain uses TRBV6-5 and TRBJ1-5, with D unresolved. V was shortened by 5 bases and J by 4 bases, with 9 bases between the two germline ends. From germline, CDR1 is MNHEY and CDR2 SVGAGI. The CDR3 totals 13 residues.

This sequence joins TRBV2 and TRBJ1-4; 9 nucleotides line up with TRBD1. The CDR3 length is 13 residues. J gave up 8 bases and V 8 bases, and 6 bases lay outside the gene matches. Germline CDR1 SNHLY, CDR2 FYNNEI. The CDR3 DNA follows: TGTGCCAGCCGGACAGGGGTCATCGAAAAACTGTTTTTT. The encoded protein is CASRTGVIEKLFF.

The J gene is TRBJ1-6, the V gene TRBV6-8; possibly TRBD1 for D (6 bases). The V end was cut by 2 bases, the J end by 13 bases, with 18 bases between. This CDR3 spans 15 amino acids. Germline V gene sequence: CDR1 MNHGY, CDR2 SAAAGT. This chain's CDR3 is CASSYRPQQGNPLHF. CDR3 sequence (DNA): TGTGCCAGCAGTTACAGGCCACAACAGGGCAATCCCCTCCACTTT.

V gene TRBV7-2 combines with J gene TRBJ1-1, with TRBD1 identical over 8 bases. V was clipped by 1 base and J by 7 bases; unmatched bases: 8. CDR1 is SGHTA, CDR2 FQGNSA, per germline. This CDR3 is 15 amino acids long. The CDR3 nucleotides are TGTGCCAGCAGCTTAGTTGTCAGGGGGCTTGGTGAAGCTTTCTTT. It codes for CASSLVVRGLGEAFF.

This chain joins TRBV11-2 and TRBJ2-2; TRBD2 agrees at 9 bases. V was pared by 6 bases and J by 7 bases, with 6 bases of the junction left unmatched. Germline lookup yields CDR1 SGHAT and CDR2 FQNNGV. The CDR3 is made up of 14 amino acids. The CDR3 bases are TGTGCCAGCAGAGTAGCGGGAGTGAGCGGGGAGCTGTTTTTT. It is translated as CASRVAGVSGELFF.

This rearrangement joins TRBV18 to TRBJ2-1; possible D gene TRBD2, 5 bases. Trimming removed 2 bases from V and 6 bases from J, with 8 bases in between. The CDR3 covers 13 residues. Germline V gene lookup returns CDR1 KGHSH and CDR2 LQKENI. The CDR3: CASSPGGGNEQFF. CDR3 in DNA: TGTGCCAGCTCACCAGGAGGAGGCAATGAGCAGTTCTTC.

The genes are TRBV5-1 and TRBJ2-1; 12 bases are shared with TRBD2. After removal of 0 bases from V and 5 bases from J, the junction contained 6 bases not matched to a gene. Germline loops: CDR1 SGHRS, CDR2 YFSETQ. CDR3 length: 17 amino acids. CDR3 region: CASSLVMTSGSDNEQFF. DNA for the CDR3: TGCGCCAGCAGCTTGGTCATGACTAGCGGGAGTGACAATGAGCAGTTCTTC.

This chain's CDR3 is CASSRETLAGVTYNEQFF. In DNA form, the CDR3 reads TGTGCCAGCAGCCGGGAAACCTTAGCGGGAGTTACCTACAATGAGCAGTTCTTC. This chain uses TRBV4-2 with TRBJ2-1, with TRBD2 identical over 9 bases. Unmatched junction bases numbered 12, after V lost 4 bases and J lost 2 bases. The CDR3 loop spans 18 amino acids. Per the germline V gene, CDR1 is LGHNA and CDR2 is YNFKEQ.

The chain recombines TRBV7-9 with TRBJ2-3; D not certain. The V end lost 5 bases, the J end lost 4 bases, and 13 bases lay between the germline ends. The germline V gene has CDR1 SEHNR and CDR2 FQNEAQ (reference sequence). This CDR3 has 14 residues. Written as DNA, the CDR3 is TGTGCCAGCAGCCCGTCCGTGGGCTCAGATACGCAGTATTTT. It yields the protein CASSPSVGSDTQYF.

This clone appeared a few times. The sample carries other DNA sequences with the same CDR3. The genes are TRBV28 and TRBJ2-1, with D perhaps matching TRBD2 (6 bases). V was shortened by 2 bases and J by 2 bases, with 7 bases between the two germline ends. Looked up from germline, CDR1 is MDHEN and CDR2 is SYDVKM. CDR3 length: 14 amino acids. CDR3 nucleotide sequence: TGTGCCAGCAGTTTACGGGAGCCCTACAATGAGCAGTTCTTC. Its protein product is CASSLREPYNEQFF.

V is TRBV19 and J is TRBJ2-7; 8 bases align to TRBD1. The CDR3 spans 13 residues. The V and J ends lost 3 bases and 5 bases, in that order; junction bases with no gene match: 3. Germline V gene lookup returns CDR1 LNHDA and CDR2 SQIVND (reference sequence). CDR3 loop: CASSIQGADEQYF. The CDR3 DNA sequence: TGTGCCAGTAGTATTCAGGGGGCTGACGAGCAGTACTTC.

This clone appeared a few times. This chain joins TRBV30 and TRBJ1-1, with no clear D. V was cut by 2 bases and J by 8 bases, with 12 bases left in between. The CDR3 length is 12 residues. Germline V gene lookup returns CDR1 GTSNPN and CDR2 SVGIG (reference sequence). The CDR3 DNA reads TGTGCCTGGAGTCTTACAGCTGGAGAAGCTTTCTTT. This encodes CAWSLTAGEAFF.

The V and J genes are TRBV18 and TRBJ2-2; TRBD1 aligns across 9 bases. With 6 bases clipped from V and 4 bases from J, the junction kept 6 bases outside the gene matches. This CDR3 has 15 residues. Per germline, CDR1 KGHSH and CDR2 LQKENI. CDR3 sequence (DNA): TGTGCCAGCTCTCCCGGACAGGGGAGCACCGGGGAGCTGTTTTTT. This sequence encodes CASSPGQGSTGELFF.

The V gene is TRBV19, the J gene TRBJ1-1, with D tentatively TRBD1 (6 bases). CDR3 size: 14 residues. The V and J ends lost 9 bases and 3 bases respectively, with 17 bases between them. The V gene's germline CDR1 is LNHDA and CDR2 SQIVND (reference sequence). The DNA of the CDR3 is TGTGCCAGCAACACTCCGGGACATCACACTGAAGCTTTCTTT. It translates to CASNTPGHHTEAFF.

Turning to this clone: The same CDR3 also results from other DNA sequences found in this sample. The chain employs TRBV7-9 and TRBJ2-4; no firm D call. The CDR3 runs 12 residues. The germline V and J ends were trimmed by 5 bases and 7 bases, with 9 bases remaining between them. Germline CDR1 and CDR2: SEHNR and FQNEAQ (reference sequence). The CDR3 spells CASSPDSNIQYF. CDR3 nucleotides: TGTGCCAGCAGCCCCGACTCTAACATTCAGTACTTC.

CDR3 coding DNA: TGTGCCTGGACCGGGACAGAATATTCACCCCTCCACTTT. Translation: CAWTGTEYSPLHF. V and J are TRBV30 and TRBJ1-6, with 7 bases that match TRBD1. The CDR3 is made up of 13 amino acids. The V gene end was trimmed by 4 bases and the J gene end by 8 bases; junction bases not matched to a gene: 5. Germline CDR1 is GTSNPN and CDR2 is SVGIG (reference sequence).

V usage is TRBV3-1 (or the pseudogene TRBV3-2) and J usage is TRBJ2-6; D is perhaps TRBD1 (6 bases). The CDR3 extends over 15 amino acids. Trimming took 4 bases from V and 3 from J, leaving 10 bases between them. CDR1 and CDR2 from the germline V gene are LGHDT and YNNKEL (reference sequence). DNA of the CDR3: TGTGCCAGCAGCCGCTCAGGGGATGGGGCCAACGTCCTGACTTTC. It codes for CASSRSGDGANVLTF.

This clone was seen a single time. The V call is TRBV5-8, the J call TRBJ2-1; 8 bases are a match to TRBD1. Trimming at V came to 5 bases and at J to 8 bases, leaving 9 bases not matched to a gene. CDR3 length equals 14 residues. Germline-derived CDR1 and CDR2 are SGHTS and YDEGEE. CDR3 sequence reads: CASSRDRLIDEQFF. The CDR3 bases are TGTGCCAGCAGTCGGGACAGGTTAATCGATGAGCAGTTCTTC.

V and J are TRBV5-1 and TRBJ2-7; 9 nucleotides agree with TRBD2. Germline V gene sequence: CDR1 SGHRS, CDR2 YFSETQ. J lost 3 bases, V lost 3 bases, and 4 bases had no gene match. The CDR3 spans 14 residues. The chain's CDR3 is CASSSRLADYEQYF. As DNA, the CDR3 is TGCGCCAGCAGCTCCCGACTAGCGGACTACGAGCAGTACTTC.

The rearrangement uses TRBV18 and TRBJ1-2, with 10 bases identical to TRBD1. Germline assignment: CDR1 KGHSH and CDR2 LQKENI. Unmatched junction bases numbered 9, after V lost 5 bases and J lost 6 bases. The CDR3 has 15 residues. The CDR3 loop reads CASSYPWDRGDGYTF. DNA for the CDR3: TGTGCCAGCTCATACCCCTGGGACAGGGGTGATGGCTACACCTTC.

The V and J genes are TRBV10-1 and TRBJ2-1, with 9 positions matching TRBD1. CDR3 length equals 17 residues. Germline CDR1 is WNHNN and CDR2 is SYGVQD (reference sequence). Unmatched junction bases numbered 13, after V lost 2 bases and J lost 8 bases. This chain's CDR3 is CASSERGVGQGRHEQFF. For the CDR3, the DNA is TGCGCCAGCAGTGAGAGGGGTGTGGGACAGGGCCGACATGAGCAGTTCTTC.